A selection of T cell receptor beta chains follows, all from one sample in a study of blood T cell repertoires in COVID-19. The repertoire was sequenced with immunoSEQ multiplex PCR; TCRdb's copy has only in-frame clones and lacks some. In the table there are about 200,000 clones, 80% of which are singletons. Sequenced material: PBMCs or T cells enriched from blood (not recorded which). These receptors originate from a woman in her thirties or forties with acute COVID-19. CDR3s include the opening cysteine and the closing phenylalanine or tryptophan. A D gene is named only where the DNA matches it firmly. Expanded clones are given a class, and other clones once, few, many or no size at all.

CDR3 length: 16
J gene: TRBJ1-2
V gene: TRBV2
clone size: -
D gene: -
CDR3 protein: CASSGVGVPANYGYTF
CDR3 DNA: TGTGCCAGCAGCGGAGTAGGGGTCCCAGCTAACTATGGCTACACCTTC

CDR3 length: 12
J gene: TRBJ1-4
V gene: TRBV4-1
clone size: -
D gene: -
CDR3 protein: CASSQGGEKLFF
CDR3 DNA: TGCGCCAGCAGCCAAGGAGGGGAAAAACTGTTTTTT

CDR3 length: 16
J gene: TRBJ1-5
V gene: TRBV27
clone size: -
D gene: TRBD1
CDR3 protein: CASRDRGPYSNQPQHF
CDR3 DNA: TGTGCCAGCAGGGACAGGGGGCCCTATAGCAATCAGCCCCAGCATTTT

CDR3 length: 13
J gene: TRBJ1-1
V gene: TRBV9
clone size: -
D gene: -
CDR3 protein: CASSVDRNTEAFF
CDR3 DNA: TGTGCCAGCAGCGTAGACAGGAACACTGAAGCTTTCTTT

CDR3 length: 17
J gene: TRBJ2-2
V gene: TRBV25-1
clone size: -
D gene: TRBD2
CDR3 protein: CASSEYGLAENTGELFF
CDR3 DNA: TGTGCCAGCAGTGAATATGGCCTAGCGGAGAACACCGGGGAGCTGTTTTTT

CDR3 length: 15
J gene: TRBJ2-7
V gene: TRBV4-1
clone size: -
D gene: TRBD1
CDR3 protein: CASSHPGQGSGEQYF
CDR3 DNA: TGCGCCAGCAGCCACCCCGGACAGGGAAGTGGGGAGCAGTACTTC

CDR3 length: 12
J gene: TRBJ2-3
V gene: TRBV11-2
clone size: -
D gene: -
CDR3 protein: CASSFLGDTQYF
CDR3 DNA: TGTGCCAGCAGCTTCCTTGGCGATACGCAGTATTTT

CDR3 length: 15
J gene: TRBJ1-5
V gene: TRBV15
clone size: -
D gene: -
CDR3 protein: CATSRGRDTNQPQHF
CDR3 DNA: TGTGCCACCAGCAGAGGCCGGGACACAAATCAGCCCCAGCATTTT

CDR3 length: 14
J gene: TRBJ1-4
V gene: TRBV2
clone size: -
D gene: TRBD1
CDR3 protein: CASRAGGSSEKLFF
CDR3 DNA: TGTGCCAGCAGGGCAGGGGGATCTAGTGAAAAACTGTTTTTT

CDR3 length: 15
J gene: TRBJ1-2
V gene: TRBV6-1
clone size: -
D gene: TRBD1
CDR3 protein: CASSERTGGPYGYTF
CDR3 DNA: TGTGCCAGCAGTGAACGGACAGGGGGCCCCTATGGCTACACCTTC

CDR3 length: 16
J gene: TRBJ1-6
V gene: TRBV3-1/TRBV3-2
clone size: -
D gene: -
CDR3 protein: CASSQSPGMNNSPLHF
CDR3 DNA: TGTGCCAGCAGCCAGTCCCCCGGGATGAATAATTCACCCCTCCACTTT

CDR3 length: 15
J gene: TRBJ1-2
V gene: TRBV24-1
clone size: -
D gene: TRBD1
CDR3 protein: CATSDQGQGLRGYTF
CDR3 DNA: TGTGCCACCAGTGATCAGGGACAGGGCTTAAGAGGCTACACCTTC

CDR3 length: 14
J gene: TRBJ1-3
V gene: TRBV5-6
clone size: -
D gene: -
CDR3 protein: CASATGISGNTIYF
CDR3 DNA: TGTGCCAGCGCTACAGGGATCTCTGGAAACACCATATATTTT

CDR3 length: 15
J gene: TRBJ2-1
V gene: TRBV7-3
clone size: -
D gene: TRBD2
CDR3 protein: CASSLRGGSYNEQFF
CDR3 DNA: TGTGCCAGCAGCTTACGCGGGGGTTCCTACAATGAGCAGTTCTTC

CDR3 length: 17
J gene: TRBJ2-1
V gene: TRBV19
clone size: -
D gene: -
CDR3 protein: CASSIDSARASYNEQFF
CDR3 DNA: TGTGCCAGTAGTATAGACTCCGCCAGGGCTAGCTACAATGAGCAGTTCTTC

CDR3 length: 15
J gene: TRBJ1-6
V gene: TRBV7-8
clone size: few
D gene: TRBD1
CDR3 protein: CASSLRTGRNSPLHF
CDR3 DNA: TGTGCCAGCAGCTTAAGGACAGGGCGTAATTCACCCCTCCACTTT

CDR3 length: 14
J gene: TRBJ2-3
V gene: TRBV19
clone size: -
D gene: TRBD2
CDR3 protein: CASMKREGPDTQYF
CDR3 DNA: TGTGCCAGTATGAAGCGGGAGGGGCCAGATACGCAGTATTTT

CDR3 length: 19
J gene: TRBJ1-5
V gene: TRBV21-1
clone size: -
D gene: -
CDR3 protein: CASSKTRDRGFFGNQPQHF
CDR3 DNA: TGTGCCAGCAGCAAAACCCGGGACAGGGGCTTTTTCGGCAATCAGCCCCAGCATTTT

CDR3 length: 13
J gene: TRBJ1-5
V gene: TRBV6-5
clone size: -
D gene: -
CDR3 protein: CASRDSGNQPQHF
CDR3 DNA: TGTGCCAGCAGGGACTCGGGAAATCAGCCCCAGCATTTT

CDR3 length: 17
J gene: TRBJ2-3
V gene: TRBV3-1/TRBV3-2
clone size: once
D gene: TRBD2
CDR3 protein: CASSQASGRAPTDTQYF
CDR3 DNA: TGTGCCAGCAGCCAAGCCAGCGGGAGGGCCCCCACAGATACGCAGTATTTT

CDR3 length: 11
J gene: TRBJ1-2
V gene: TRBV28
clone size: -
D gene: -
CDR3 protein: CASSPSYGYTF
CDR3 DNA: TGTGCCAGCAGTCCCTCCTATGGCTACACCTTC

CDR3 length: 15
J gene: TRBJ1-2
V gene: TRBV28
clone size: -
D gene: TRBD1
CDR3 protein: CASSSPATGSRRYTF
CDR3 DNA: TGTGCCAGCAGTAGCCCCGCGACAGGGAGTCGTCGCTACACCTTC

CDR3 length: 17
J gene: TRBJ2-1
V gene: TRBV7-6
clone size: -
D gene: TRBD2
CDR3 protein: CASSLAVRLAAYNEQFF
CDR3 DNA: TGTGCCAGCAGCTTAGCGGTGAGACTAGCGGCTTACAATGAGCAGTTCTTC

CDR3 length: 15
J gene: TRBJ1-5
V gene: TRBV6-5
clone size: -
D gene: TRBD1
CDR3 protein: CASRPRQGSMQPQHF
CDR3 DNA: TGTGCCAGCAGGCCTCGACAGGGAAGCATGCAGCCCCAGCATTTT

CDR3 length: 13
J gene: TRBJ2-7
V gene: TRBV16
clone size: -
D gene: -
CDR3 protein: CASSQSGATEQYF
CDR3 DNA: TGTGCCAGCAGCCAATCAGGAGCCACTGAGCAGTACTTC

CDR3 length: 14
J gene: TRBJ1-5
V gene: TRBV9
clone size: -
D gene: -
CDR3 protein: CASSAGGANQPQHF
CDR3 DNA: TGTGCCAGCAGCGCGGGGGGAGCAAATCAGCCCCAGCATTTT

CDR3 length: 19
J gene: TRBJ2-1
V gene: TRBV5-1
clone size: -
D gene: TRBD2
CDR3 protein: CASSSGLAGGLSLYNEQFF
CDR3 DNA: TGCGCCAGCAGCTCGGGACTAGCGGGAGGATTGTCTTTGTACAATGAGCAGTTCTTC

CDR3 length: 15
J gene: TRBJ1-6
V gene: TRBV3-1/TRBV3-2
clone size: -
D gene: TRBD1
CDR3 protein: CASSQSTGKNSPLHF
CDR3 DNA: TGTGCCAGCAGCCAGTCGACAGGGAAGAATTCACCCCTCCACTTT

CDR3 length: 15
J gene: TRBJ2-3
V gene: TRBV7-9
clone size: once
D gene: -
CDR3 protein: CASSPQLDYPDTQYF
CDR3 DNA: TGTGCCAGCAGCCCCCAACTAGACTACCCCGATACGCAGTATTTT

CDR3 length: 18
J gene: TRBJ1-1
V gene: TRBV3-1/TRBV3-2
clone size: once
D gene: TRBD1
CDR3 protein: CASSQDLDSGGPVTEAFF
CDR3 DNA: TGTGCCAGCAGCCAAGATCTGGATTCAGGGGGCCCGGTCACTGAAGCTTTCTTT

CDR3 length: 13
J gene: TRBJ1-6
V gene: TRBV28
clone size: once
D gene: TRBD1
CDR3 protein: CASSGQDNSPLHF
CDR3 DNA: TGTGCCAGCAGCGGACAGGACAATTCACCCCTCCACTTT

CDR3 length: 14
J gene: TRBJ2-7
V gene: TRBV9
clone size: -
D gene: TRBD2
CDR3 protein: CASSVAGGPREQYF
CDR3 DNA: TGTGCCAGCAGCGTAGCGGGAGGGCCGCGGGAGCAGTACTTC

CDR3 length: 18
J gene: TRBJ2-5
V gene: TRBV6-6
clone size: -
D gene: TRBD2
CDR3 protein: CASSLGVLLAAPQETQYF
CDR3 DNA: TGTGCCAGCAGTCTGGGGGTACTACTAGCGGCCCCCCAAGAGACCCAGTACTTC

CDR3 length: 14
J gene: TRBJ1-5
V gene: TRBV7-9
clone size: many
D gene: -
CDR3 protein: CASSLPGFGQPQHF
CDR3 DNA: TGTGCCAGCAGCTTACCGGGTTTCGGTCAGCCCCAGCATTTT

CDR3 length: 15
J gene: TRBJ1-1
V gene: TRBV7-2
clone size: -
D gene: TRBD1
CDR3 protein: CASSLTHRGGTEAFF
CDR3 DNA: TGTGCCAGCAGCTTAACACACAGGGGGGGAACTGAAGCTTTCTTT

CDR3 length: 19
J gene: TRBJ1-2
V gene: TRBV6-6
clone size: -
D gene: TRBD1
CDR3 protein: CASSRTGGTGAGVGYGYTF
CDR3 DNA: TGTGCCAGCAGTCGAACTGGAGGGACAGGGGCGGGCGTTGGCTATGGCTACACCTTC

CDR3 length: 14
J gene: TRBJ1-2
V gene: TRBV5-1
clone size: -
D gene: TRBD1
CDR3 protein: CASSRGQPTYGYTF
CDR3 DNA: TGCGCCAGCAGCAGGGGACAGCCGACCTATGGCTACACCTTC

CDR3 length: 18
J gene: TRBJ2-6
V gene: TRBV18
clone size: -
D gene: TRBD1
CDR3 protein: CASSQGTGGSSGANVLTF
CDR3 DNA: TGTGCCAGCTCACAAGGGACAGGGGGTTCCTCTGGGGCCAACGTCCTGACTTTC

CDR3 length: 16
J gene: TRBJ1-5
V gene: TRBV5-1
clone size: -
D gene: -
CDR3 protein: CASSLGGTNSNQPQHF
CDR3 DNA: TGCGCCAGCAGCTTGGGCGGGACCAATAGCAATCAGCCCCAGCATTTT

CDR3 length: 15
J gene: TRBJ2-7
V gene: TRBV27
clone size: medium-sized
D gene: -
CDR3 protein: CASSFQDSSSYEQYF
CDR3 DNA: TGTGCCAGCAGTTTCCAGGACAGCAGCTCCTACGAGCAGTACTTC

CDR3 length: 15
J gene: TRBJ1-1
V gene: TRBV28
clone size: -
D gene: -
CDR3 protein: CASSWLGRRNTEAFF
CDR3 DNA: TGTGCCAGCAGTTGGCTCGGACGGAGGAACACTGAAGCCTTCTTT

CDR3 length: 14
J gene: TRBJ2-3
V gene: TRBV2
clone size: once
D gene: -
CDR3 protein: CASSGGLATDTQYF
CDR3 DNA: TGTGCCAGCAGTGGTGGGCTAGCGACAGATACGCAGTATTTT

CDR3 length: 15
J gene: TRBJ2-5
V gene: TRBV7-8
clone size: -
D gene: -
CDR3 protein: CASSSQRSNQETQYF
CDR3 DNA: TGTGCCAGCAGCTCGCAGCGGAGCAACCAAGAGACCCAGTACTTC

CDR3 length: 14
J gene: TRBJ1-5
V gene: TRBV7-2
clone size: few
D gene: TRBD1
CDR3 protein: CASPQGAGNQPQHF
CDR3 DNA: TGTGCCAGCCCACAGGGGGCGGGCAATCAGCCCCAGCATTTT

CDR3 length: 16
J gene: TRBJ1-3
V gene: TRBV5-1
clone size: -
D gene: -
CDR3 protein: CASTWGGSSSGNTIYF
CDR3 DNA: TGCGCCAGCACCTGGGGGGGGTCCAGCTCTGGAAACACCATATATTTT

CDR3 length: 12
J gene: TRBJ1-2
V gene: TRBV28
clone size: -
D gene: -
CDR3 protein: CASNGGNYGYTF
CDR3 DNA: TGTGCCAGCAACGGAGGGAACTATGGCTACACCTTC

CDR3 length: 15
J gene: TRBJ2-7
V gene: TRBV21-1
clone size: -
D gene: -
CDR3 protein: CASSKGGTGVYEQYF
CDR3 DNA: TGTGCCAGCAGCAAAGGAGGGACAGGGGTCTACGAGCAGTACTTC